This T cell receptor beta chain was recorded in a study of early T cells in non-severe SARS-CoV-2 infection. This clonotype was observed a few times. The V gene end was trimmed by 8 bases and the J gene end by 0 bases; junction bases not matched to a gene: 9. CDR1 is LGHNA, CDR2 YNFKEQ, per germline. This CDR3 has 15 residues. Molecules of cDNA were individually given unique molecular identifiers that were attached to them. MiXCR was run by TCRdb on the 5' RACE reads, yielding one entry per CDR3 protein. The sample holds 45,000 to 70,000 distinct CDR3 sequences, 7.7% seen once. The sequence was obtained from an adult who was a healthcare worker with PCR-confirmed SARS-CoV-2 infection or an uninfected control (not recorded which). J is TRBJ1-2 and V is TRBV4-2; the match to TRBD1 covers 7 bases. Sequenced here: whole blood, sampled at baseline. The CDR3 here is CASAVRTGTNYGYTF. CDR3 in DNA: TGTGCCAGCGCAGTACGGACAGGAACTAACTATGGCTACACCTTC.